The clone carrying this T cell receptor (beta chain) was detected a few times. The antigen is unknown. The data derive from a study of radiotherapy plus CTLA-4 blockade in lung cancer. The study, taken as a whole, reports: Following radiotherapy plus ipilimumab, tumor-derived TCR clones expanded in the blood.

CDR3 length equals 13 residues. V was cut by 10 bases and J by 4 bases, with 17 bases left in between. Germline assignment: CDR1 MNHNS and CDR2 SASEGT. The data were produced by immunoSEQ multiplex PCR, yet TCRdb's version contains in-frame clones alone and is incomplete. The table shows about 99,000 clones, with 70% to 90% occurring only once. The gene calls are TRBV6-1 and TRBJ2-7, with TRBD2 as a possible D gene (6 bases). This clonotype was sampled from a human donor with non-small cell lung cancer that progressed on radiotherapy plus ipilimumab. This specimen was peripheral blood, taken from a patient treated with radiotherapy plus ipilimumab. The CDR3 DNA reads TGTGCCACCGGGGGAGGAGGATGGTACGAGCAGTACTTC. This encodes CATGGGGWYEQYF.